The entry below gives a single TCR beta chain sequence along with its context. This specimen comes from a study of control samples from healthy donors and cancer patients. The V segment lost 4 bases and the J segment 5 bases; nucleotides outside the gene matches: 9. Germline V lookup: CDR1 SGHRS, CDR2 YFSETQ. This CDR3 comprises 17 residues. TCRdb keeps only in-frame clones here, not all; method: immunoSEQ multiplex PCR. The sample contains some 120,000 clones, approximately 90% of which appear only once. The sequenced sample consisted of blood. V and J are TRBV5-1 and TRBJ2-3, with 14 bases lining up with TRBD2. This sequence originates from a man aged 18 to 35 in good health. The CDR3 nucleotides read TGCGCCAGCAGCGTGCGACTAGCGGGGGGGCCTCTAGATACGCAGTATTTT. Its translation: CASSVRLAGGPLDTQYF.